The clone carrying this T cell receptor beta chain was detected only a few times. Its antigen remains unidentified. Per germline, CDR1 LGHNA and CDR2 YSLEER. The J segment lost 1 base and the V segment lost 5 bases, leaving 10 bases of the junction unmatched. The CDR3 contains 17 residues. The source of the sample is a study of cytomegalovirus exposure and HLA in healthy donors. Background on the study: Genotyping of some 390 donors showed that about 79% belonged to the Caucasian-associated ancestry cluster. General observations from the study: Sequencing depth across donors, presence/absence analyses assumed, was roughly uniform. The later analysis indicated that the majority of CMV-associated TCR beta chains appeared HLA-restricted.

PCR involved 60 Vbeta and 13 Jbeta primers. In the authors' workflow: A later analysis counted about 80 million unique TCR beta chains, some 12 million shared. Assay: immunoSEQ multiplex PCR; the TCRdb copy retains only in-frame clones and omits some. V and J calls and clone size are those listed in that table; D and trimming were worked out from the DNA. Here the sample spans approximately 130,000 clones, 75% to 85% being singletons. The chain combines TRBV4-3 with TRBJ2-3; TRBD2 agrees at 9 bases. The source material was PBMCs. The receptor was isolated from a woman aged 35 to 49 in good health and CMV-seronegative. The CDR3 is CASSFGGGAPGTDTQYF. As DNA, the CDR3 is TGCGCCAGCAGCTTTGGCGGGGGGGCCCCGGGCACAGATACGCAGTATTTT.